These 26 T cell receptor beta chains were all obtained from the same sample, sequenced in a study of blood T cell repertoires in COVID-19. The method was immunoSEQ multiplex PCR; TCRdb's version includes in-frame clones alone and lacks a portion of them. The profile shows approximately 100,000 clones, 88% of them singletons. Source material: peripheral blood. All receptors come from a human donor in a cohort sampled during active COVID-19.

This sequence joins TRBV11-2 and TRBJ2-2, with 10 nucleotides matching TRBD1. CDR1 is SGHAT, CDR2 FQNNGV, per germline. V lost 5 bases to trimming and J lost 2 bases; unmatched junction nucleotides: 5. The CDR3 is made up of 16 amino acids. In nucleotides, the CDR3 is TGTGCCAGCAGCACAGGACAGGGGGATAACACCGGGGAGCTGTTTTTT. Translating gives CASSTGQGDNTGELFF. The full variable domain, its missing parts supplied by reference TRBV11-2 and TRBJ2-2, is EAGVAQSPRYKIIEKRQSVAFWCNPISGHATLYWYQQILGQGPKLLIQFQNNGVVDDSQLPKDRFSAERLKGVDSTLKIQPAKLEDSAVYLCASSTGQGDNTGELFFGEGSRLTVL.

The gene calls are TRBV7-9 and TRBJ1-6; perhaps TRBD1 as D (6 bases). Germline loops: CDR1 SEHNR, CDR2 FQNEAQ (reference sequence). V was shortened by 5 bases and J by 7 bases, with 15 bases between the two germline ends. The CDR3 totals 15 residues. CDR3 in amino acids: CASSNNRAVNSPLHF. In DNA, the CDR3 is TGTGCCAGCAGCAATAACAGGGCGGTGAATTCACCCCTCCACTTT.

This chain connects TRBV19 to TRBJ2-7; TRBD2 agrees at 10 bases. V lost 6 bases and J lost 5; bases outside the gene matches: 4. Per the germline V gene, CDR1 is LNHDA and CDR2 is SQIVND (reference sequence). This CDR3 contains 13 residues. CDR3 region: CASRLAGRDEQYF. As DNA, the CDR3 is TGTGCCAGTAGACTAGCGGGAAGGGACGAGCAGTACTTC.

This sequence joins TRBV7-2 and TRBJ1-1, with D possibly being TRBD1 (5 bases). Deletions cut 4 bases from V and 4 bases from J, with 10 bases between. This CDR3 has 13 amino acids. Germline-derived CDR1 and CDR2 are SGHTA and FQGNSA. The CDR3 protein is CASSSRVGTEAFF. The CDR3 DNA is TGTGCCAGCAGCTCCAGGGTGGGCACTGAAGCTTTCTTT.

In nucleotides, the CDR3 is TGTGCCAGCAGTCCCCCGGACAGCAGGACCGGGGAGCTGTTTTTT. This encodes CASSPPDSRTGELFF. This chain links TRBV27 with TRBJ2-2; the D gene is possibly TRBD1 (6 bases). Looked up from germline, CDR1 is MNHEY and CDR2 is SMNVEV (reference sequence). The germline V and J ends were trimmed by 5 bases and 5 bases, with 15 bases remaining between them. CDR3 length equals 15 residues.

V usage is TRBV7-8 and J usage is TRBJ1-4, with D maybe TRBD1 (6 bases). The CDR3 consists of 16 residues. From germline, CDR1 is SGHVS and CDR2 FQNEAQ. The V and J ends lost 4 bases and 5 bases respectively, with 17 bases between them. As DNA, the CDR3 is TGTGCCAGCAGCTCGCACCACGGGACACAAAATGAAAAACTGTTTTTT. Translation: CASSSHHGTQNEKLFF.

This clone was seen just once. The V gene is TRBV10-2, the J gene TRBJ1-1, with a tentative D call TRBD1 (5 bases). Trimming shortened V by 1 base and J by 14 bases, and 17 bases separated the two germline ends. The CDR3 length is 13 residues. Germline values: CDR1 WSHSY, CDR2 SAAADI. The CDR3 DNA sequence: TGCGCCAGCAGTGAGTTATGGGACGGGGGAGTCTTCTTT. It yields the protein CASSELWDGGVFF.

The chain combines TRBV5-1 with TRBJ2-2, with 8 nucleotides matching TRBD2. The CDR3 totals 15 residues. The J segment lost 2 bases and the V segment lost 9 bases, leaving 9 bases of the junction unmatched. Germline V gene data show CDR1 as SGHRS and CDR2 as YFSETQ. In DNA, the CDR3 is TGCGCCACCCGGCCCGGGACTAGTAACACCGGGGAGCTGTTTTTT. Translating gives CATRPGTSNTGELFF. The full variable domain, rest sourced from reference TRBV5-1 and TRBJ2-2, is KAGVTQTPRYLIKTRGQQVTLSCSPISGHRSVSWYQQTPGQGLQFLFEYFSETQRNKGNFPGRFSGRQFSNSRSEMNVSTLELGDSALYLCATRPGTSNTGELFFGEGSRLTVL.

This sequence joins TRBV7-6 and TRBJ1-4, with D possibly TRBD1 on 5 matching bases. Germline V gene lookup returns CDR1 SGHVS and CDR2 FNYEAQ. This CDR3 has 16 amino acids. V lost 5 bases, J lost 7 bases, and 20 bases lay in between. CDR3 residues: CASSPRAFGTPEKLFF. The CDR3 DNA reads TGTGCCAGCAGCCCCCGGGCCTTTGGGACTCCTGAAAAACTGTTTTTT.

V usage is TRBV5-6 and J usage is TRBJ1-5; 7 nucleotides match TRBD1. The germline gives CDR1 SGHDT, CDR2 YYEEEE. V was clipped by 3 bases and J by 1 base; unmatched bases: 4. The CDR3 has 15 amino acids. CDR3 protein: CASSSGTVSNQPQHF. CDR3 in DNA: TGTGCCAGCAGCTCCGGGACAGTGAGCAATCAGCCCCAGCATTTT.

V usage is TRBV19 and J usage is TRBJ1-5, with a weak D call TRBD1 (6 bases). CDR3 length equals 15 residues. CDR1 LNHDA and CDR2 SQIVND come from the germline V gene (reference sequence). V was trimmed by 6 bases and J by 0 bases, leaving 12 bases between them. The CDR3 DNA follows: TGTGCCAGTAGCCCTCGACAGGCTAGCAATCAGCCCCAGCATTTT. Protein: CASSPRQASNQPQHF.

In its sample, this clone was seen a few times. The CDR3 DNA reads TGTGCCAGCACCCTTAGGAGCGGGTACGAGCAGTACTTC. This translates into CASTLRSGYEQYF. The chain joins TRBV6-6 to TRBJ2-7; D might be TRBD2 (6 bases). This CDR3 spans 13 amino acids. Trimming stripped 7 bases from V and 4 bases from J, with 14 bases between. CDR1 is MNHNY, CDR2 SVGAGI, per germline (reference sequence).

In this sample, this clone turned up a few times. The chain employs TRBV27 and TRBJ2-7; tentatively, D is TRBD1 (5 bases). Trimming cost V 5 bases and J 3 bases, with 23 bases left between them. CDR3 length equals 17 residues. Germline-derived CDR1 and CDR2 are MNHEY and SMNVEV (reference sequence). The CDR3 DNA sequence: TGTGCCAGCAGTCCGCGAGGCTACTTCGACAGTTTCTACGAGCAGTACTTC. It is translated as CASSPRGYFDSFYEQYF.

The chain recombines TRBV19 with TRBJ1-5, with 7 bases identical to TRBD1. V trimming: 4 bases; J trimming: 0 bases; junction bases outside the gene matches: 3. This CDR3 has 15 amino acids. Germline V CDR1 and CDR2: LNHDA, SQIVND (reference sequence). The CDR3 DNA reads as TGTGCCAGTAGTACAACAGGGGATAGCAATCAGCCCCAGCATTTT. It is translated as CASSTTGDSNQPQHF.

The rearrangement links TRBV5-4 to TRBJ2-7, with 10 nucleotides matching TRBD1. This CDR3 spans 15 amino acids. Germline-derived CDR1 and CDR2 are SGHNT and YYREEE (reference sequence). V gave up 4 bases and J gave up 1 base; unmatched junction bases: 5. The CDR3 DNA sequence: TGTGCCAGCAGCGGGGACAGGGGTTTATCCTACGAGCAGTACTTC. Amino acids: CASSGDRGLSYEQYF.

This sequence joins TRBV12-5 and TRBJ1-5; D not resolved. Deletions cut 3 bases from V and 2 bases from J, with 5 bases between. Germline assignment: CDR1 LGHNT and CDR2 FRNRAP. This CDR3 has 13 amino acids. The chain's CDR3 is CASGFNGNQPQHF. For the CDR3, the DNA is TGTGCTAGTGGTTTTAATGGCAATCAGCCCCAGCATTTT.

The V call is TRBV19, the J call TRBJ1-5; 8 nucleotides agree with TRBD1. Germline CDR1 reads LNHDA; CDR2 reads SQIVND (reference sequence). The CDR3 runs to 17 residues. V dropped 4 bases and J dropped 0; count of bases not matched to a gene: 8. The CDR3 protein is CASSKGAGGFSNQPQHF. CDR3 coding DNA: TGTGCCAGTAGTAAAGGGGCAGGGGGCTTTAGCAATCAGCCCCAGCATTTT.

For the CDR3, the DNA is TGTGCCAGCAGTCCGGACAGGGGAAACACCGGGGAGCTGTTTTTT. As protein: CASSPDRGNTGELFF. The chain combines TRBV6-4 with TRBJ2-2; TRBD1 matches 9 bases. The V and J ends lost 5 bases and 2 bases, in that order; junction bases with no gene match: 3. Germline V gene sequence: CDR1 MRHNA, CDR2 SNTAGT. The CDR3 is 15 residues long.

V gene TRBV19 combines with J gene TRBJ2-7, with 8 bases identical to TRBD1. CDR1 is LNHDA and CDR2 is SQIVND in the germline V gene (reference sequence). With 4 bases clipped from V and 1 base from J, the junction kept 12 bases outside the gene matches. This CDR3 is built from 17 residues. The CDR3 DNA sequence: TGTGCCAGTAGTAGGTTCCACGGACAGGGTTCATCCTACGAGCAGTACTTC. Translation: CASSRFHGQGSSYEQYF.

CDR3 region: CATENGYTF. CDR3 in DNA: TGTGCCACCGAGAATGGCTACACCTTC. The chain links TRBV28 to TRBJ1-2, with D uncertain. V lost 10 bases and J 6 bases, leaving 6 bases between the germline ends. The CDR3 sequence is 9 residues long. CDR1 and CDR2 (germline): MDHEN, SYDVKM.

This chain connects TRBV5-4 to TRBJ2-3; 8 bases agree with TRBD2. Germline CDR1 and CDR2: SGHNT and YYREEE (reference sequence). V gave up 4 bases and J gave up 0 bases; unmatched junction bases: 7. The CDR3 totals 16 residues. CDR3 DNA: TGTGCCAGCAGCCCCCAACAGCGGGAGAGCACAGATACGCAGTATTTT. Translation gives CASSPQQRESTDTQYF. The entire variable domain, with the rest obtained from reference TRBV5-4 and TRBJ2-3, is as follows: ETGVTQSPTHLIKTRGQQVTLRCSSQSGHNTVSWYQQALGQGPQFIFQYYREEENGRGNFPPRFSGLQFPNYSSELNVNALELDDSALYLCASSPQQRESTDTQYFGPGTRLTVL.

The chain uses TRBV12-3 or TRBV12-4 and TRBJ1-1; tentatively, D is TRBD1 (6 bases). CDR3 length: 11 amino acids. V lost 7 bases, J lost 10 bases, and 13 bases lay in between. The DNA for the CDR3 is TGTGCCAGCATTACGGACAGAGTAGCTTTCTTT. It codes for CASITDRVAFF.

In nucleotides, the CDR3 is TGTGCCAGCAGCTCACGATCGCGGTCCAACTACGAGCAGTACTTC. Translation: CASSSRSRSNYEQYF. The chain carries TRBV3-1 (or the pseudogene TRBV3-2) and TRBJ2-7; no definite D call. Germline CDR1 reads LGHDT; CDR2 reads YNNKEL (reference sequence). The CDR3 consists of 15 residues. V shed 5 bases and J shed 3 bases, with 17 bases lying between them.

The sample holds many counts of this clone. The V call is TRBV18, the J call TRBJ2-7; possibly TRBD1 for D (5 bases). Trimming removed 0 bases at V and 0 bases at J, with 9 bases between. CDR3 size: 15 residues. The V gene's germline CDR1 is KGHSH and CDR2 LQKENI. The CDR3 is CASSPPDSSSYEQYF. Here the CDR3 DNA reads TGTGCCAGCTCACCACCAGACAGTAGCTCCTACGAGCAGTACTTC.

V usage is TRBV7-2 and J usage is TRBJ2-7; weak D call: TRBD2 (6 bases). This CDR3 spans 15 amino acids. Trimming left V 0 bases short and J 5 bases short, with 14 bases between. Germline loops: CDR1 SGHTA, CDR2 FQGNSA. The DNA of the CDR3 is TGTGCCAGCAGCTTAGCGATGCGCGGGGCCCACGAGCAGTACTTC. It codes for CASSLAMRGAHEQYF.

The genes are TRBV27 and TRBJ2-3; 9 bases match TRBD2. The CDR3 contains 14 residues. Germline V lookup: CDR1 MNHEY, CDR2 SMNVEV (reference sequence). V was clipped by 3 bases and J by 7 bases; unmatched bases: 5. Here the CDR3 reads CASSLASGKNTQYF. The CDR3 region has the DNA TGTGCCAGCAGTTTGGCTAGCGGGAAAAATACGCAGTATTTT.